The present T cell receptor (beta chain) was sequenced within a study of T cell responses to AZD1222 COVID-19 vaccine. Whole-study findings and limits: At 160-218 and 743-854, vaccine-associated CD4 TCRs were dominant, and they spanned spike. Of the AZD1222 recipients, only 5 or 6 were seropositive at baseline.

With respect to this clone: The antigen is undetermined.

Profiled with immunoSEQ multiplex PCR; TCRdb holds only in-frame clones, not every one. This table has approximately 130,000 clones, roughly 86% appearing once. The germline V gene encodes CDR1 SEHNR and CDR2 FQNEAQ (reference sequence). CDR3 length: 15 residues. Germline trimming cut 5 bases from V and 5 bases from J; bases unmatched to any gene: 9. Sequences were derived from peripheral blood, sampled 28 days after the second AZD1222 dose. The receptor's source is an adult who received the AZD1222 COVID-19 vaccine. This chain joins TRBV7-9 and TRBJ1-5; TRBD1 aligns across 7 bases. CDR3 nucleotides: TGTGCCAGCAGCCCGACAGGGCCGGGCGATCAGCCCCAGCATTTT. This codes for CASSPTGPGDQPQHF. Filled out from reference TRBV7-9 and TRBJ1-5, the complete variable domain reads DTGVSQNPRHKITKRGQNVTFRCDPISEHNRLYWYRQTLGQGPEFLTYFQNEAQLEKSRLLSDRFSAERPKGSFSTLEIQRTEQGDSAMYLCASSPTGPGDQPQHFGDGTRLSIL.